This record covers a single T cell receptor beta chain. Its cognate antigen is unknown. The source of the sample is a study of cytomegalovirus exposure and HLA in healthy donors. Study-wide findings and caveats: The authors enumerated over 150 TCR beta chains as linked to cytomegalovirus. In a later analysis, donors in an Asian-associated ancestry cluster reportedly had fewer N-insertions in productive TCRs than the cohort mean. What a later analysis showed was that several of the most significant clusters appeared linked to common viral pathogens.

V trimming: 5 bases; J trimming: 4 bases; junction bases outside the gene matches: 21. The germline CDR1 and CDR2 sequences are SEHNR and FQNEAQ (reference sequence). The length of the CDR3 is 19 residues. Primers: 60 Vbeta forward and 13 Jbeta reverse. Original processing methods: Later, tens of millions of unique TCR beta chains were counted in an analysis, and some 10 million of them were shared. TCRdb's table, derived via immunoSEQ multiplex PCR, lists solely in-frame clones and lacks some. V, J and clone size were drawn from that table, and D and trimming were deduced from the DNA. The sample has over 100,000 clones; around 67% are singletons.

This chain joins TRBV7-9 and TRBJ1-2, with 8 bases lining up with TRBD1. Sequencing used PBMCs. The source is a woman in her forties in good health and CMV-seropositive. The CDR3 DNA reads TGTGCCAGCAGCGGACGGACAGGGACTAGCCCCCCTCTTATCTATGGCTACACCTTC. It is translated as CASSGRTGTSPPLIYGYTF.